This entry concerns a single T cell receptor beta chain. Its antigen is not known. The source of the sample is a study of cytomegalovirus exposure and HLA in healthy donors. Study results and caveats: Later findings reportedly placed an Asian-associated ancestry cluster below the 666-donor mean for N-insertions. For TCR beta chains, V- and J-gene trimming was later linked to a missense DCLRE1C variant. About 87% or about 30% of the time was how often most TCR beta V segments were productive, according to an earlier analysis. Researchers catalogued about 160 TCR beta chains as cytomegalovirus-associated.

60 Vbeta and 13 Jbeta primers were used in PCR. Sequencing was performed with immunoSEQ multiplex PCR; in TCRdb, only in-frame clones are kept and a portion is missing. This sample contains more than 200,000 clones. CDR1 MNHNS and CDR2 SASEGT come from the germline V gene. CDR3 length: 13 amino acids. Sequencing was performed on PBMCs. V gene TRBV6-1 combines with J gene TRBJ2-5, with TRBD1 as a possible D gene (6 bases). The assigned J gene may be wrong: the sequence end matches TRBJ2-7 better. The clonotype originates from a woman aged 25-40 years in good health and CMV-seropositive. CDR3 sequence (DNA): TGTGCCAGCACTAGGGACATTACCTACGAGCAGTACTTC. Translation: CASTRDITYEQYF.